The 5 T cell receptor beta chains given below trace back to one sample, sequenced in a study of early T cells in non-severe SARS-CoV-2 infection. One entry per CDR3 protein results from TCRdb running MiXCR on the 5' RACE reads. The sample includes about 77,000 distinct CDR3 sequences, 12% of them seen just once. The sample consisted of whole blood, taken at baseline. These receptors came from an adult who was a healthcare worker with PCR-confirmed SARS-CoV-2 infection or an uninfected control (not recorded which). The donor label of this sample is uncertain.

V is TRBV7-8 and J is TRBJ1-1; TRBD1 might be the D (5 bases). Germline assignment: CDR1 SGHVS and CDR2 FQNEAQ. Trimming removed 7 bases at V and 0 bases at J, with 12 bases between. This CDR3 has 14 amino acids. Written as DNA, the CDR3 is TGTGCCAGCACCGAGACAGTTATGAACACTGAAGCTTTCTTT. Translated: CASTETVMNTEAFF.

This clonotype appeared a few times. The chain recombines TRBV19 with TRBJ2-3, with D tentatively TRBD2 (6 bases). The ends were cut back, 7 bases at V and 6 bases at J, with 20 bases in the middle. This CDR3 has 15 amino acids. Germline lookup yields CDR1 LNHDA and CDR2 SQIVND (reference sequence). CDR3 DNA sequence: TGTGCCAGTATGATGGGGGGACTTGCATTGGATACGCAGTATTTT. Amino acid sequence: CASMMGGLALDTQYF.

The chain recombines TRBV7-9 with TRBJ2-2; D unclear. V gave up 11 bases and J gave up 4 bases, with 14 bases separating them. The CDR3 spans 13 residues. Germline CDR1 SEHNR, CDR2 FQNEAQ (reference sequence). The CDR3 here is CAGPPPGTGELFF. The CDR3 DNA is TGTGCCGGCCCGCCACCAGGCACCGGGGAGCTGTTTTTT.

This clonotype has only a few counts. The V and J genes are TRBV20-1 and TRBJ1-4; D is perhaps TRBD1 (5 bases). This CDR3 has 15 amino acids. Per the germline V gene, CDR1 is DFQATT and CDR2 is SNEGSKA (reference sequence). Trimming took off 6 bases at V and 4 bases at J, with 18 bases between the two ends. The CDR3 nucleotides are TGCAGTGCCCAAGTCCGGGACTGGTATAATGAAAAACTGTTTTTT. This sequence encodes CSAQVRDWYNEKLFF.

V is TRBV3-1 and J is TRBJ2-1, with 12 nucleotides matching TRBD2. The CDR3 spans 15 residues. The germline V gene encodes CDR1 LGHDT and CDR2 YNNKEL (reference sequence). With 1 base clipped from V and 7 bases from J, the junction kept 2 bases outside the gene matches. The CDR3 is CASSQGLAGVNEQFF. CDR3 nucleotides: TGTGCCAGCAGCCAAGGACTAGCGGGAGTTAATGAGCAGTTCTTC.